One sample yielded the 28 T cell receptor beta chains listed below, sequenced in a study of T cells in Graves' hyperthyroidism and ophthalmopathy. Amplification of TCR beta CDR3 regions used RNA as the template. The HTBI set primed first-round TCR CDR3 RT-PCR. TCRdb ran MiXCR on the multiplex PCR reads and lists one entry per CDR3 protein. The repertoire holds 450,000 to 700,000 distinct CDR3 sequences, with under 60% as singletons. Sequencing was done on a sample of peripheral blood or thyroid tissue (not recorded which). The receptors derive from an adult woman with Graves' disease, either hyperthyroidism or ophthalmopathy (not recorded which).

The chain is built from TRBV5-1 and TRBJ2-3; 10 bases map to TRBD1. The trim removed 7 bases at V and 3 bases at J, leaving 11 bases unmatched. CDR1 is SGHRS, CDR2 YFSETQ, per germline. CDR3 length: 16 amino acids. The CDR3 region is CASGPTGGLGTDTQYF. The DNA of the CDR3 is TGCGCCAGCGGCCCGACAGGGGGCTTGGGGACAGATACGCAGTATTTT.

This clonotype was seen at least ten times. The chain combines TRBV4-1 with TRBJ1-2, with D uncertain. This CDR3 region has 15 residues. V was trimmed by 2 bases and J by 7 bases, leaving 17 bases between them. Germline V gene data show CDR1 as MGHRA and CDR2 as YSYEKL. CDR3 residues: CASSQNPRSYVGYTF. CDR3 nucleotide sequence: TGCGCCAGCAGCCAAAACCCCAGGAGTTACGTTGGCTACACCTTC.

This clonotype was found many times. In DNA, the CDR3 is TGTGCCAGTAGTACGATGGGACAGGCCTACGAGCAGTACTTC. It is translated as CASSTMGQAYEQYF. The chain links TRBV19 to TRBJ2-7; 8 positions agree with TRBD1. Germline V lookup: CDR1 LNHDA, CDR2 SQIVND (reference sequence). The CDR3 loop spans 14 amino acids. With V trimmed by 4 bases and J by 2 bases, 4 bases remained unmatched.

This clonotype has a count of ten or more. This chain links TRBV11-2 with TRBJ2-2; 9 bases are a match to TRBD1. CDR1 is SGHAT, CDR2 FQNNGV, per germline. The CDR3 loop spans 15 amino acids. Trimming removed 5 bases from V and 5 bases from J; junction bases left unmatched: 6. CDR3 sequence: CASSARGTGTGELFF. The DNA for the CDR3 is TGTGCCAGCAGCGCCCGAGGGACAGGGACCGGGGAGCTGTTTTTT.

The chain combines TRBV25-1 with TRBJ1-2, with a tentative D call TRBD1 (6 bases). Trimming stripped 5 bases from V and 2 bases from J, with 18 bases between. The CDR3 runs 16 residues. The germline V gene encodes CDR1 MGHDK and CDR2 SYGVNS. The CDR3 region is CASSPPRGGGNYGYTF. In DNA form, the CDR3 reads TGTGCCAGCAGTCCGCCCCGAGGTGGGGGCAACTATGGCTACACCTTC.

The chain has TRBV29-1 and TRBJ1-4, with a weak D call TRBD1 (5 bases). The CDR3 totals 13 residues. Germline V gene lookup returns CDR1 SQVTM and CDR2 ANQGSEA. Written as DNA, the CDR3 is TGCAGTTTAAAGGTCCGGGGGGATGAAAAACTGTTTTTT. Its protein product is CSLKVRGDEKLFF.

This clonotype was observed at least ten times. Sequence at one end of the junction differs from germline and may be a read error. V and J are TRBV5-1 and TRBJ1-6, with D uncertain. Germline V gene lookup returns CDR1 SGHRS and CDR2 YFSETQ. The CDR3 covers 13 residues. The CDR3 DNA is TGCGCCAGCGGCTTCTCGGGTGGTTCACCCCTCCACTTT. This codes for CASGFSGGSPLHF.

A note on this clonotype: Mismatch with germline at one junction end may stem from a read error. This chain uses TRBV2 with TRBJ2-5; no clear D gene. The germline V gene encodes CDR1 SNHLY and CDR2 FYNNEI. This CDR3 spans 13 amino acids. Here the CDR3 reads CASSDEVDGSQYF. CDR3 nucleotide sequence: TGCGCCAGCAGTGATGAGGTGGATGGGTCCCAGTACTTC. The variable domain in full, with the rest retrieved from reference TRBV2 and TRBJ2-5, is EPEVTQTPSHQVTQMGQEVILRCVPISNHLYFYWYRQILGQKVEFLVSFYNNEISEKSEIFDDQFSVERPDGSNFTLKIRSTKLEDSAMYFCASSDEVDGSQYFGPGTRLLVL.

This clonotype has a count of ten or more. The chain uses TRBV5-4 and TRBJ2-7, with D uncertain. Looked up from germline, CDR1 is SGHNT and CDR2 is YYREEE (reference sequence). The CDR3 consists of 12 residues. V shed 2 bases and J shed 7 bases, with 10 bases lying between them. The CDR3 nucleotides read TGTGCCAGCAGCTTTGGGCGGTATGAGCAGTACTTC. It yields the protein CASSFGRYEQYF.

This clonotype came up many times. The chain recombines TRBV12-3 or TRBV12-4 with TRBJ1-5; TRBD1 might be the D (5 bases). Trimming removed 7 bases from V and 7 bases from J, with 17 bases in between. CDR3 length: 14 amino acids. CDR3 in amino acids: CASTRRGGKQPQHF. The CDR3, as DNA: TGTGCCAGCACCCGTCGGGGCGGTAAACAGCCCCAGCATTTT.

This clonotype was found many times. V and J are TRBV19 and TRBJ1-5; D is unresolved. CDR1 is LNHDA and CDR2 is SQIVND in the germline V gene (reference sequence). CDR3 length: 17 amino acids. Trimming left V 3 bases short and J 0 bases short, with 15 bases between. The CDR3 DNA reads TGTGCCAGTAGTATTGGGTATCAGATCAATAGCAATCAGCCCCAGCATTTT. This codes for CASSIGYQINSNQPQHF.

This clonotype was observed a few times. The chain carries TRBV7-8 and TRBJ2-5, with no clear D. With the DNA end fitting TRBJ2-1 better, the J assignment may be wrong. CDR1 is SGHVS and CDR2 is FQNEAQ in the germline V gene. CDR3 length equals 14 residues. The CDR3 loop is CASMGYKRDNEQFF. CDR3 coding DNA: TGTGCCAGCATGGGGTACAAACGGGACAATGAGCAGTTCTTC.

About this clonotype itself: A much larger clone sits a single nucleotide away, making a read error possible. For the CDR3, the DNA is TGTGCCAGCAGCTTACCCCGGGCCCAGGTCACTAGTGAAAAACTGTTTTTT. Translated: CASSLPRAQVTSEKLFF. The rearrangement joins TRBV7-9 to TRBJ1-4; D remains unclear. The CDR3 has 17 residues. The V gene's germline CDR1 is SEHNR and CDR2 FQNEAQ (reference sequence). The variable domain in full, completed from reference TRBV7-9 and TRBJ1-4, reads DTGVSQNPRHKITKRGQNVTFRCDPISEHNRLYWYRQTLGQGPEFLTYFQNEAQLEKSRLLSDRFSAERPKGSFSTLEIQRTEQGDSAMYLCASSLPRAQVTSEKLFFGSGTQLSVL.

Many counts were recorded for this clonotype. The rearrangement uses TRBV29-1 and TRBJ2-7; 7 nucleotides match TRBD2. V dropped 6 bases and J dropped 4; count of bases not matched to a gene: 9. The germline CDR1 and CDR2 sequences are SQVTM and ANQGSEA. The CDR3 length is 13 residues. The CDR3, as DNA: TGCAGCGTCCGCCGGGGGGACGGGTACGAGCAGTACTTC. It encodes CSVRRGDGYEQYF.

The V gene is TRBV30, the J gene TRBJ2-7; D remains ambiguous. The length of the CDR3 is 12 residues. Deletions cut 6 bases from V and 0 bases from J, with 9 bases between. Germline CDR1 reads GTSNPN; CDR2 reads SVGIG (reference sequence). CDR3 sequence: CACIRRSYEQYF. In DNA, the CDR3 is TGTGCCTGCATCCGGCGCTCCTACGAGCAGTACTTC.

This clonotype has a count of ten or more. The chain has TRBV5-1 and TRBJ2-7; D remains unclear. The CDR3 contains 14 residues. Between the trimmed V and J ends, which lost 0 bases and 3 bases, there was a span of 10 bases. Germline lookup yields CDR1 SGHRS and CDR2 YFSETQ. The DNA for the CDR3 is TGCGCCAGCAGCTTGGGTCAGCTACTCTACGAGCAGTACTTC. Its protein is CASSLGQLLYEQYF.

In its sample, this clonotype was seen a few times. The CDR3 nucleotides are TGTGCCAGCAGTTTAAACCTCGGGGGGACTAATGAAAAACTGTTTTTT. This gives the protein CASSLNLGGTNEKLFF. The V and J genes are TRBV27 and TRBJ1-4, with a tentative D call TRBD1 (5 bases). Germline CDR1 and CDR2: MNHEY and SMNVEV (reference sequence). There are 16 residues in the CDR3. Trimming took 2 bases from V and 2 from J, leaving 12 bases between them.

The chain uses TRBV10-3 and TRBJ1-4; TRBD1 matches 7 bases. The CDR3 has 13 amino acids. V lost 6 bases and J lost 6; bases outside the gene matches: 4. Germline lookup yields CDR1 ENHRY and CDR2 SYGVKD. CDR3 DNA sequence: TGTGCCATCAGACCAGGACAGGATGAAAAACTGTTTTTT. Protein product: CAIRPGQDEKLFF.

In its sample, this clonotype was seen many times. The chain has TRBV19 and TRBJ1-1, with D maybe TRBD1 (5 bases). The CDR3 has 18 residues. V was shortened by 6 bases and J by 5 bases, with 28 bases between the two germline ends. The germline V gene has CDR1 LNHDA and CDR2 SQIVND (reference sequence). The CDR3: CASSDQGSFLLRGTEAFF. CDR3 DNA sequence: TGTGCCAGTAGCGACCAGGGTTCGTTCCTTCTTCGAGGTACTGAAGCTTTCTTT.

The CDR3 coding sequence is TGTGCCAGCTCACCACTCCCAGTGAACACTGAAGCTTTCTTT. This gives the protein CASSPLPVNTEAFF. This sequence joins TRBV18 and TRBJ1-1; D ambiguous. V gave up 1 base and J gave up 0 bases, with 6 bases separating them. This CDR3 comprises 14 residues. Germline CDR1 and CDR2: KGHSH and LQKENI.

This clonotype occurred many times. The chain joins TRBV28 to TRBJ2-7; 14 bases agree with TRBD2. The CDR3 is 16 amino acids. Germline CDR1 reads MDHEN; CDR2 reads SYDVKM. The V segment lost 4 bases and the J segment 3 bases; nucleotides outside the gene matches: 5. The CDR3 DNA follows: TGTGCCAGCAGTTCCCGGACTAGCGGGAGGTTCTACGAGCAGTACTTC. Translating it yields CASSSRTSGRFYEQYF.

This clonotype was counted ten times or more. This CDR3 reads CASSPGPPPTEAFF. The CDR3 DNA sequence: TGTGCCAGCAGTCCGGGACCACCCCCCACTGAAGCTTTCTTT. The genes are TRBV28 and TRBJ1-1; a possible D gene is TRBD1 (5 bases). The CDR3 sequence is 14 residues long. V shed 5 bases and J shed 4 bases, with 14 bases lying between them. Germline-derived CDR1 and CDR2 are MDHEN and SYDVKM.

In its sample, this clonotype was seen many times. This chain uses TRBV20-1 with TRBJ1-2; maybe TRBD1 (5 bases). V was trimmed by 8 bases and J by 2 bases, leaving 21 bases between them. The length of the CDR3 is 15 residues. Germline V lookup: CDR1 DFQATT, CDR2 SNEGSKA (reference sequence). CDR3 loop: CSTKRRGNLNYGYTF. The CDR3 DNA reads TGCAGTACAAAGAGGCGGGGGAATCTCAACTATGGCTACACCTTC.

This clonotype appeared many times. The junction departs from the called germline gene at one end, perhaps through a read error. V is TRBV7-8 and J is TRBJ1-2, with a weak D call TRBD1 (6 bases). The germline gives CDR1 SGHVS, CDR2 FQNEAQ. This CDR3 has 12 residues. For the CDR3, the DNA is TGTGCCAGCAGCAAACGGGAGGAGGACAGCGCCTTC. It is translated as CASSKREEDSAF.

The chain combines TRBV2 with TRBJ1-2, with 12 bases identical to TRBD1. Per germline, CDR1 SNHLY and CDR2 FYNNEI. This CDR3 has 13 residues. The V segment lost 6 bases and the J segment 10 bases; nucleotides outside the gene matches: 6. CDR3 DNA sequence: TGTGCCAGCAGGGGGACAGGGGGCTACGACTACACCTTC. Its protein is CASRGTGGYDYTF.

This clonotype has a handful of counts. The CDR3 nucleotides read TGTGCCAGTAGTATATTTGGCAAGACGGAAGGCTACACCTTC. Protein product: CASSIFGKTEGYTF. The V gene is TRBV19, the J gene TRBJ1-2; D gene uncertain. This CDR3 has 14 residues. CDR1 LNHDA and CDR2 SQIVND come from the germline V gene (reference sequence). The V and J ends lost 2 bases and 8 bases respectively, with 15 bases between them.

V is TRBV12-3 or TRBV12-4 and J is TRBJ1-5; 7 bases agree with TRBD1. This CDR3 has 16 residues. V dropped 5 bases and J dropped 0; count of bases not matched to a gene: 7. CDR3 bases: TGTGCCAGCAGTCAGGGGGGGCATTATAGCAATCAGCCCCAGCATTTT. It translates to CASSQGGHYSNQPQHF.

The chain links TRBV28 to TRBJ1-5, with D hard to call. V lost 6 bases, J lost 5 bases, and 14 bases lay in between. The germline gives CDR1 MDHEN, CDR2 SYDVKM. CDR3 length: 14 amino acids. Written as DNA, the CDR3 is TGTGCCAGCAGCTCCGGGTCTGGGGATCAGCCCCAGCATTTT. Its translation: CASSSGSGDQPQHF. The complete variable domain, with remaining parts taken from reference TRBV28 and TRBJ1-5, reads DVKVTQSSRYLVKRTGEKVFLECVQDMDHENMFWYRQDPGLGLRLIYFSYDVKMKEKGDIPEGYSVSREKKERFSLILESASTNQTSMYLCASSSGSGDQPQHFGDGTRLSIL.